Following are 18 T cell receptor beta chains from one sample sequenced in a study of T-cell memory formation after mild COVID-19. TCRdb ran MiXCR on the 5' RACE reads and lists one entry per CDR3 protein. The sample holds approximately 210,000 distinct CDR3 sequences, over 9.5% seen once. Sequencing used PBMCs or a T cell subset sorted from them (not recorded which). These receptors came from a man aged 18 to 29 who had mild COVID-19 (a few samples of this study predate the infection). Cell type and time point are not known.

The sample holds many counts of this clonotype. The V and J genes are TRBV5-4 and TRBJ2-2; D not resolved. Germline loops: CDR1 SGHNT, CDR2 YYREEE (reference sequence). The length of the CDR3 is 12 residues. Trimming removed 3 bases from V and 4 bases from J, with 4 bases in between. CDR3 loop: CASSSFTGELFF. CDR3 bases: TGTGCCAGCAGCTCCTTCACCGGGGAGCTGTTTTTT.

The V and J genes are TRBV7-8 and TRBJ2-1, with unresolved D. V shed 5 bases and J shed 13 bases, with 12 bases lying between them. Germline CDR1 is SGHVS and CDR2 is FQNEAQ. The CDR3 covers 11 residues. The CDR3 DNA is TGTGCCAGCAGCACCGTCTCGGATCAGTTCTTC. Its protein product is CASSTVSDQFF.

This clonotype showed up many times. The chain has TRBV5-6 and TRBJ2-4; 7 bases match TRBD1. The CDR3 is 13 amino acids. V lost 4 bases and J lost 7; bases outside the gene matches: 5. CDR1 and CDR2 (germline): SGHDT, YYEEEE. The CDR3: CASSLDRANIQYF. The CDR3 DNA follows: TGTGCCAGCAGCCTAGACAGGGCGAACATTCAGTACTTC. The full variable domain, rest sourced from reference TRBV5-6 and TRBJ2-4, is DAGVTQSPTHLIKTRGQQVTLRCSPKSGHDTVSWYQQALGQGPQFIFQYYEEEERQRGNFPDRFSGHQFPNYSSELNVNALLLGDSALYLCASSLDRANIQYFGAGTRLSVL.

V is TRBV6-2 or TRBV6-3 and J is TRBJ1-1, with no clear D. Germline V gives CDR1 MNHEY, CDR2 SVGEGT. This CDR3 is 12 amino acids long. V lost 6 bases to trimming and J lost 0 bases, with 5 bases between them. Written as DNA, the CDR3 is TGTGCCAGCAGGCGAGTGAACACTGAAGCTTTCTTT. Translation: CASRRVNTEAFF.

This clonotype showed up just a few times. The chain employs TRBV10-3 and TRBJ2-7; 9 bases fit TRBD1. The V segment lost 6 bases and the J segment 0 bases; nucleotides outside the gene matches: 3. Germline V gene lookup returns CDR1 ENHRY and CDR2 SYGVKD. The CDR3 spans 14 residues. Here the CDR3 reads CAISPGQGSYEQYF. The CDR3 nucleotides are TGTGCCATCAGCCCGGGACAGGGCTCCTACGAGCAGTACTTC.

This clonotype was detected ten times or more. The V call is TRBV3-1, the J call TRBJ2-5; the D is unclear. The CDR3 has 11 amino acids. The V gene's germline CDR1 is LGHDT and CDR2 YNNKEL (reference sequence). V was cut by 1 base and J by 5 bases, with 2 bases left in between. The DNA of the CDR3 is TGTGCCAGCAGCCAAGTCGAGACCCAGTACTTC. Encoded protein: CASSQVETQYF.

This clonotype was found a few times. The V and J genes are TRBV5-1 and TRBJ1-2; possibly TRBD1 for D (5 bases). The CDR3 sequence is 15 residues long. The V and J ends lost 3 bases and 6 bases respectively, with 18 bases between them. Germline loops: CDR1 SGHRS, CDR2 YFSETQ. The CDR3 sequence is CASSSGSAREDGYTF. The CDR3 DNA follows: TGCGCCAGCAGCTCGGGGTCGGCCAGGGAGGATGGCTACACCTTC.

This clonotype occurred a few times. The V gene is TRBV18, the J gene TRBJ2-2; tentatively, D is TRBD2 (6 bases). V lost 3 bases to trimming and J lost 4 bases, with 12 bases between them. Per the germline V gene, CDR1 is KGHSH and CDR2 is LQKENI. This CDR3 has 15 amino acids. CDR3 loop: CASSPWDSLTGELFF. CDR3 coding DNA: TGTGCCAGCTCACCTTGGGACTCGCTCACCGGGGAGCTGTTTTTT. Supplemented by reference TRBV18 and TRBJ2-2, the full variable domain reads NAGVMQNPRHLVRRRGQEARLRCSPMKGHSHVYWYRQLPEEGLKFMVYLQKENIIDESGMPKERFSAEFPKEGPSILRIQQVVRGDSAAYFCASSPWDSLTGELFFGEGSRLTVL.

The CDR3 DNA follows: TGCAGTGCTAGAGTGGACATTCGGCAGCCCCAGCATTTT. Protein product: CSARVDIRQPQHF. The J gene is TRBJ1-5, the V gene TRBV20-1, with D possibly matching TRBD1 (5 bases). From germline, CDR1 is DFQATT and CDR2 SNEGSKA (reference sequence). Trimming removed 1 base from V and 7 bases from J, with 11 bases in between. The CDR3 is made up of 13 amino acids.

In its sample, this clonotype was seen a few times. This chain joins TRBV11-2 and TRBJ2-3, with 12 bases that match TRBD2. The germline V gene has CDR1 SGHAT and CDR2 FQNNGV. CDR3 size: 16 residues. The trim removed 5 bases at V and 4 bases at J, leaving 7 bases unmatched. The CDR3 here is CASSPRTSGAPDTQYF. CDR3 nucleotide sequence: TGTGCCAGCAGCCCCCGGACTAGCGGGGCCCCAGATACGCAGTATTTT. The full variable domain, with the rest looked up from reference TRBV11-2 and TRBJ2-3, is EAGVAQSPRYKIIEKRQSVAFWCNPISGHATLYWYQQILGQGPKLLIQFQNNGVVDDSQLPKDRFSAERLKGVDSTLKIQPAKLEDSAVYLCASSPRTSGAPDTQYFGPGTRLTVL.

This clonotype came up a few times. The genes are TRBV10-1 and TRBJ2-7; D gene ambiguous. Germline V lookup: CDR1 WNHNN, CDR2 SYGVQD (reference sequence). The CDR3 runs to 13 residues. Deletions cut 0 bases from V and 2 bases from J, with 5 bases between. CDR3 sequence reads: CASSESTTYEQYF. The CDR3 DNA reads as TGCGCCAGCAGTGAGTCGACCACCTACGAGCAGTACTTC.

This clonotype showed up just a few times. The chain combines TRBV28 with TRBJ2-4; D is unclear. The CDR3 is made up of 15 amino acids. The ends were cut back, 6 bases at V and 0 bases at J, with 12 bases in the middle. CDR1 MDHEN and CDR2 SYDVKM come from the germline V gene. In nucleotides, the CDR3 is TGTGCCAGCAGGCCGTGGACGGTAGCCAAAAACATTCAGTACTTC. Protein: CASRPWTVAKNIQYF.

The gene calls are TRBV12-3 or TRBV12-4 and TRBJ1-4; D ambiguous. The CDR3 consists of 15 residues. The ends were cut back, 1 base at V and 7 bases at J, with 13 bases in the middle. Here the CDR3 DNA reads TGTGCCAGCAGTTTAGGGGGTTCAATTGGTGAAAAACTGTTTTTT. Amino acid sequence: CASSLGGSIGEKLFF.

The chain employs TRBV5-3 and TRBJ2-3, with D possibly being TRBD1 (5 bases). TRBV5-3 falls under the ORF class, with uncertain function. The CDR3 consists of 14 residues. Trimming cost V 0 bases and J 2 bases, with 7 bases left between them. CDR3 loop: CARSLGGPTDTQYF. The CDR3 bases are TGTGCCAGAAGCTTGGGGGGCCCCACAGATACGCAGTATTTT.

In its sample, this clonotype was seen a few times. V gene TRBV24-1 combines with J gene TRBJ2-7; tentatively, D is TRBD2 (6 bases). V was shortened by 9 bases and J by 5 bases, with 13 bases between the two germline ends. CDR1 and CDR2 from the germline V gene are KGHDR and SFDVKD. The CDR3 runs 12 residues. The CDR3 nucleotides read TGTGCCACCTCCGGGAGTCTTGACGAGCAGTACTTC. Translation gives CATSGSLDEQYF.

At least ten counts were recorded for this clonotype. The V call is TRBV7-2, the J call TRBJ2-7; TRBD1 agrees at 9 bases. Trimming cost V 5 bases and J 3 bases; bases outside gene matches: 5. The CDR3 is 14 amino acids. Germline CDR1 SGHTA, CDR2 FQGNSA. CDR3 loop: CASSPGTGFYEQYF. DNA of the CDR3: TGTGCCAGCAGCCCCGGGACAGGGTTCTACGAGCAGTACTTC.

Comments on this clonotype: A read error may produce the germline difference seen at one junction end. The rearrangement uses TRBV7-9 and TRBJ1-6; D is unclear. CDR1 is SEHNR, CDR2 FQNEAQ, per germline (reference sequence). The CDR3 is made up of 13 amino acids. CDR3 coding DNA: TGTGCCAGCAGCTTCCGGGAGGACTCACACCTCCACTTT. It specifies CASSFREDSHLHF.

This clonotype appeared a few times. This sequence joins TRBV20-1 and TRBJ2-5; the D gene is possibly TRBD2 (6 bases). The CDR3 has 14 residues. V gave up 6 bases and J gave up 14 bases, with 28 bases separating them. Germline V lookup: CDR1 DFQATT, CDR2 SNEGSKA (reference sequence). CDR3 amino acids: CSALSRGKGGFPYF. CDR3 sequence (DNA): TGCAGTGCCCTATCAAGGGGCAAGGGAGGTTTTCCTTACTTC.